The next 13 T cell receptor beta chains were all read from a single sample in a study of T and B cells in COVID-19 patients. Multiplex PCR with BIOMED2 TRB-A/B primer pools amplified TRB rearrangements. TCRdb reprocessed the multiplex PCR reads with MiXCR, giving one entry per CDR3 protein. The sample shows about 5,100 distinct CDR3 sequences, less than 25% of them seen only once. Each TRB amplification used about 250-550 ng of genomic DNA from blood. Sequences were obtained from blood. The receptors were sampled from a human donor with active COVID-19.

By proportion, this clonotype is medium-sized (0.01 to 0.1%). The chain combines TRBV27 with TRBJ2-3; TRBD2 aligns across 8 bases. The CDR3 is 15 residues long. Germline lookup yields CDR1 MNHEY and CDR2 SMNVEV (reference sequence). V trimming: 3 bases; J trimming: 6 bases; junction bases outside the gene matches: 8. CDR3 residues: CASSFLAGRGDTQYF. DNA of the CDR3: TGTGCCAGCAGTTTCTTAGCGGGGCGCGGTGATACGCAGTATTTT.

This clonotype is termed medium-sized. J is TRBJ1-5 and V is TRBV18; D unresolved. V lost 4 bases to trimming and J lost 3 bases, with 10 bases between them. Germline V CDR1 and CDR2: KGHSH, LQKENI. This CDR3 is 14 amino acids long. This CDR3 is CASSLSGVNQPQHF. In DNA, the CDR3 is TGTGCCAGCTCACTTAGCGGCGTCAATCAGCCCCAGCATTTT.

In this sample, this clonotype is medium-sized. CDR3 loop: CASSIFSRTGGDHEQYF. Here the CDR3 DNA reads TGTGCCAGTAGTATTTTCTCGAGGACAGGGGGGGATCACGAGCAGTACTTC. The chain uses TRBV19 and TRBJ2-7; the match to TRBD1 covers 10 bases. Trimming cost V 3 bases and J 5 bases; bases outside gene matches: 13. This CDR3 has 17 residues. Germline V gives CDR1 LNHDA, CDR2 SQIVND (reference sequence).

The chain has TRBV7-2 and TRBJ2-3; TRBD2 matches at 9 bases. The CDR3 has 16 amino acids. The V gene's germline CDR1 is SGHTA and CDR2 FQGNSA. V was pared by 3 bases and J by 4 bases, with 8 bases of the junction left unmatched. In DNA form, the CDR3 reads TGTGCCAGCAGCTTCCCTGTCGGGACTAGCCCAGATACGCAGTATTTT. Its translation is CASSFPVGTSPDTQYF. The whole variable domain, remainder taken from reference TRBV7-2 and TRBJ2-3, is GAGVSQSPSNKVTEKGKDVELRCDPISGHTALYWYRQSLGQGLEFLIYFQGNSAPDKSGLPSDRFSAERTGGSVSTLTIQRTQQEDSAVYLCASSFPVGTSPDTQYFGPGTRLTVL.

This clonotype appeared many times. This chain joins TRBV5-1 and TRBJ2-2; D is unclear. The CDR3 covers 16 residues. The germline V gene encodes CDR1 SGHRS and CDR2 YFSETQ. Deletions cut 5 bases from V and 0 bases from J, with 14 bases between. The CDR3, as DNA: TGCGCCAGCAGTCAGTCAGGCAGCGCGAACACCGGGGAGCTGTTTTTT. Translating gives CASSQSGSANTGELFF.

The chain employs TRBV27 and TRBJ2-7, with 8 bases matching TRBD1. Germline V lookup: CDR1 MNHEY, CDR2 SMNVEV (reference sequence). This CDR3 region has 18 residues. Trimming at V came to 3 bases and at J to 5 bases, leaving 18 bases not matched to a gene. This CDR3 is CASSFRRLTGTGLDEQYF. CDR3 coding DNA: TGTGCCAGCAGTTTCCGACGCCTAACCGGGACAGGCCTTGACGAGCAGTACTTC.

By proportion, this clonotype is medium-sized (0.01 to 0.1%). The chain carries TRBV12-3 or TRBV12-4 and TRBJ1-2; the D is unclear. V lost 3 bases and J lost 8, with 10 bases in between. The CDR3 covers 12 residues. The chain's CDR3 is CASSLTNGGYTF. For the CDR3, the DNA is TGTGCCAGCAGTTTGACCAACGGCGGCTACACCTTC.

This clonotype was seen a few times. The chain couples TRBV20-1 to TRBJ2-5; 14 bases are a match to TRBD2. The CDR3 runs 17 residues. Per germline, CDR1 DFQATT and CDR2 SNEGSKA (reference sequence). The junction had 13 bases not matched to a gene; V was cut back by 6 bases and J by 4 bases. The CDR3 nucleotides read TGCAGTGCCAAAATAAGGGGACTAGCGGGAGCGAGAGAGACCCAGTACTTC. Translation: CSAKIRGLAGARETQYF.

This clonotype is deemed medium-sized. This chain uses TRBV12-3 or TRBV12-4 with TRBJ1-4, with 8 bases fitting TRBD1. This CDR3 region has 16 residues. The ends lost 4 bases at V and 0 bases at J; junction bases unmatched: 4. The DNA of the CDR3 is TGTGCCAGCAGTTCTAGGACAGGGCCAACTAATGAAAAACTGTTTTTT. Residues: CASSSRTGPTNEKLFF.

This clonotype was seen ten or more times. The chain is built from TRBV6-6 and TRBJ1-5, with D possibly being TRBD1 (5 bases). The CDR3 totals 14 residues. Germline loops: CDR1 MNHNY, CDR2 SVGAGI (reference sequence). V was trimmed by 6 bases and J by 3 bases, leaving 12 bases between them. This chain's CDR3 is CASRPGGFNQPQHF. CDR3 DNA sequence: TGTGCCAGCAGGCCTGGGGGATTCAATCAGCCCCAGCATTTT.

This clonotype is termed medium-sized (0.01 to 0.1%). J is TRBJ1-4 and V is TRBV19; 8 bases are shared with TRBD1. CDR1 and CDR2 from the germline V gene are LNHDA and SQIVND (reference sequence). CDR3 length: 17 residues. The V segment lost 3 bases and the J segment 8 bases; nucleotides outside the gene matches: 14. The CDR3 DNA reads TGTGCCAGTAGTATTCTAGGCAGGGGGCGAATTCAGGAAAAACTGTTTTTT. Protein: CASSILGRGRIQEKLFF.

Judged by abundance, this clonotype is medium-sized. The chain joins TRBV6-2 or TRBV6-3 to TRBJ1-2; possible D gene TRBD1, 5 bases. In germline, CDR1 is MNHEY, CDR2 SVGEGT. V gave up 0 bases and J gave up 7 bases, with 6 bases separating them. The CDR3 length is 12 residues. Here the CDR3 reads CASSYSQGGYTF. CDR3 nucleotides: TGTGCCAGCAGTTACTCGCAGGGTGGCTACACCTTC.

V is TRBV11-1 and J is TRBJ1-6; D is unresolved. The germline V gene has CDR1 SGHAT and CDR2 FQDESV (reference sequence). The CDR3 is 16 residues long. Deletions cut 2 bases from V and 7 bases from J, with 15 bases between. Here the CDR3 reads CASSLSGQARNSPLHF. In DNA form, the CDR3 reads TGTGCCAGCAGCTTAAGCGGCCAAGCAAGGAATTCACCCCTCCACTTT.